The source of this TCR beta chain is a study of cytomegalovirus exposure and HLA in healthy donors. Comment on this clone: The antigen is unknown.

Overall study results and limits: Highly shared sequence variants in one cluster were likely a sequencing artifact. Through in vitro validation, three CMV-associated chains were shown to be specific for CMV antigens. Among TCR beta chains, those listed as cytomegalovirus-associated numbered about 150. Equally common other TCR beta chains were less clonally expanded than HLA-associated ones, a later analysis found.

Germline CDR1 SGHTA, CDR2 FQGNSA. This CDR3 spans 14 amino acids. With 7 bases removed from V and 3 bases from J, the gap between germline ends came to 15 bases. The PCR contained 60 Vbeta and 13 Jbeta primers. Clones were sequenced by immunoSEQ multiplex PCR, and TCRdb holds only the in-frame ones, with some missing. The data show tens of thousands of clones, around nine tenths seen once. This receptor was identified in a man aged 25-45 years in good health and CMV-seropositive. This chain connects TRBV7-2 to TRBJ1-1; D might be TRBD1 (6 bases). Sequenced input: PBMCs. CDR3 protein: CASTIGGAYTEAFF. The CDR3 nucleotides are TGTGCCAGCACTATAGGGGGGGCGTACACTGAAGCTTTCTTT.